This is a list of T cell receptor beta chains from one sample in a study of vaccination effects on CD4 cells after COVID-19. Profiled with immunoSEQ multiplex PCR; TCRdb holds only in-frame clones, not every one. The sample records under 50,000 clones, roughly four fifths being singletons. These receptors have no identified antigens. Sequenced material: CD4+ T cells from PBMCs cultured without peptide, taken before COVID-19 vaccination. These receptors were taken from a human donor who had a prior SARS-CoV-2 infection. The CDR3 runs from the conserved cysteine through the conserved F or W. D genes are given only for firm matches. A row's size may be missing; if present it is once, few, many or a size class.

CDR3 protein | CDR3 DNA | V gene | D gene | J gene | clone size
CASSIRQGGQETQYF | TGTGCCAGCAGTATCCGACAGGGAGGGCAAGAGACCCAGTACTTC | TRBV11-3 | NA | TRBJ2-5 | NA
CASSLGLYNEQFF | TGCGCCAGCAGCTTGGGGCTGTACAATGAGCAGTTCTTC | TRBV5-1 | NA | TRBJ2-1 | NA
CASSVETYNEQFF | TGCGCCAGCAGCGTGGAGACCTACAATGAGCAGTTCTTC | TRBV5-1 | NA | TRBJ2-1 | NA
CASSSGTGVYGYTF | TGTGCCAGCAGTTCCGGGACAGGCGTCTATGGCTACACCTTC | TRBV7-9 | TRBD1 | TRBJ1-2 | NA
CASSEDLGLASTGELFF | TGTGCCAGCAGTGAAGACCTCGGACTAGCTAGCACCGGGGAGCTGTTTTTT | TRBV2 | TRBD2 | TRBJ2-2 | NA
CAISESKNGHIDEQYF | TGTGCCATCAGTGAGTCGAAGAATGGACATATCGACGAGCAGTACTTC | TRBV10-3 | NA | TRBJ2-7 | NA
CASSTIPNEQFF | TGTGCCAGCTCGACCATCCCCAATGAGCAGTTCTTC | TRBV27 | NA | TRBJ2-1 | once
CASSFSAQGGQFF | TGTGCCAGCAGCTTCAGCGCCCAGGGGGGGCAGTTCTTC | TRBV7-9 | NA | TRBJ2-1 | NA
CATSETGTGPRYHYGYTF | TGTGCCACCAGTGAGACCGGGACAGGGCCCCGATATCACTATGGCTACACCTTC | TRBV24-1 | TRBD1 | TRBJ1-2 | NA
CASSPDPSGNTIYF | TGTGCCAGCAGCCCAGACCCCTCTGGAAACACCATATATTTT | TRBV5-4 | NA | TRBJ1-3 | NA
CASGDSSYNEQFF | TGTGCCAGCGGGGACAGCTCCTACAATGAGCAGTTCTTC | TRBV2 | TRBD1 | TRBJ2-1 | NA
CASSQVLGGRGYAFF | TGTGCCAGCAGCCAAGTGTTAGGGGGGCGGGGGTATGCTTTCTTT | TRBV3-1/TRBV3-2 | NA | TRBJ1-1 | NA
CASSLVWVTSGGETQYF | TGTGCCAGCAGCTTAGTTTGGGTTACTAGCGGTGGAGAGACCCAGTACTTC | TRBV11-2 | TRBD2 | TRBJ2-5 | NA
CASSPNSGERQFF | TGTGCCAGCAGCCCTAATAGCGGGGAAAGGCAGTTCTTC | TRBV3-1/TRBV3-2 | TRBD2 | TRBJ2-1 | once
CASSSGTSGRAHGELFF | TGTGCCAGCAGTTCCGGGACTAGCGGGAGGGCCCACGGGGAGCTGTTTTTT | TRBV11-3 | TRBD2 | TRBJ2-2 | NA
CAISVRGQQGSYEQYF | TGTGCCATCAGTGTAAGGGGACAGCAGGGCTCCTACGAGCAGTACTTC | TRBV10-3 | TRBD1 | TRBJ2-7 | NA
CARSLPGTGQHNYGYTF | TGTGCCAGAAGCTTGCCCGGGACAGGGCAACATAACTATGGCTACACCTTC | TRBV5-3 | TRBD1 | TRBJ1-2 | NA
CASSLVADRVYGYTF | TGCGCCAGCAGCTTGGTAGCAGACAGGGTCTATGGCTACACCTTC | TRBV5-1 | TRBD1 | TRBJ1-2 | NA
CASSQDTGGYTF | TGTGCCAGCAGCCAAGATACGGGGGGCTACACCTTC | TRBV3-1/TRBV3-2 | NA | TRBJ1-2 | NA
CASSEALPGQGVYEQYF | TGTGCCAGCAGTGAAGCGCTTCCGGGACAGGGGGTTTACGAGCAGTACTTC | TRBV2 | TRBD1 | TRBJ2-7 | NA
CASSQLGELFF | TGTGCCAGCAGCCAATTGGGGGAGCTGTTTTTT | TRBV4-2 | NA | TRBJ2-2 | few
CASNNGGSGYTF | TGTGCCAGCAACAACGGGGGTTCTGGCTACACCTTC | TRBV6-5 | NA | TRBJ1-2 | few